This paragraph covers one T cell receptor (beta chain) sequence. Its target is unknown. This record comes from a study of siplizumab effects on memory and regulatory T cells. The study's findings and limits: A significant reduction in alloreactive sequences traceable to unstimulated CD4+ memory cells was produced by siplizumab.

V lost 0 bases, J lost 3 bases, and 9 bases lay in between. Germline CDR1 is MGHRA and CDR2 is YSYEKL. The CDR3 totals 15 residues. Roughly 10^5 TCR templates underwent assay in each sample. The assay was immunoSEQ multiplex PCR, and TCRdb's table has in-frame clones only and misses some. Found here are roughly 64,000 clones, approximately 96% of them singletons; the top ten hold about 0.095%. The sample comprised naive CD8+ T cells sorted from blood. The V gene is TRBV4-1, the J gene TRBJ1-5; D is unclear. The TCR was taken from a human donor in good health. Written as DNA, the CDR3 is TGCGCCAGCAGCCAAGAGAGGAGAGACAATCAGCCCCAGCATTTT. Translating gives CASSQERRDNQPQHF.